The table lists the clone carrying this T cell receptor (beta chain) with many counts. Its antigen is currently unknown. The data were taken from a study of glioma-infiltrating T cells. Study findings and constraints: Tissue and blood shared very few CDR3 sequences. Above-expected tissue-blood divergence occurred in all gliomas, most in low-grade ones.

Amplification of TCR alpha and beta CDR3 regions from RNA used iRepertoire nested multiplex PCR. For one-step reverse transcription and amplification, 100-400 ng of tissue mRNA or PBMC total RNA was used. Via MiXCR, TCRdb re-called the multiplex PCR reads, giving one row per CDR3 protein. The sample carries roughly 120,000 distinct CDR3 sequences, about 23% recorded once. From germline, CDR1 is LGHNA and CDR2 YSLEER. CDR3 length equals 14 residues. V was cut by 0 bases and J by 4 bases, with 10 bases left in between. The gene calls are TRBV4-3 and TRBJ2-7; D unresolved. Input material: glioma tissue, nonneoplastic brain tissue, or PBMCs (not recorded which). The source is a human donor with low-grade glioma or glioblastoma, undergoing nonglioma brain surgery, or in good health (not recorded which). DNA of the CDR3: TGCGCCAGCAGCCAAGATCAGTATGGGTACGAGCAGTACTTC. Encoded protein: CASSQDQYGYEQYF.